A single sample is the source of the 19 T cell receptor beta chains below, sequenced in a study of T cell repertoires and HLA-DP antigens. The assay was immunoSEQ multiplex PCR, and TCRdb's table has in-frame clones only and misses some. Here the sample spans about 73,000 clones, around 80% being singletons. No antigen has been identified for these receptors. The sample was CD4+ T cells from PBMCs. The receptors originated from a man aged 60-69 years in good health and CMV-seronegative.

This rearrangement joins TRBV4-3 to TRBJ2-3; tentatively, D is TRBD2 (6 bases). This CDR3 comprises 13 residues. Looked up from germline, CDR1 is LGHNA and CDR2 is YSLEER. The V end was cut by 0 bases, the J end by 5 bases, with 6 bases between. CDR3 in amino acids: CASSQDSGDTQYF. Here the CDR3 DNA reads TGCGCCAGCAGCCAAGATAGCGGAGATACGCAGTATTTT.

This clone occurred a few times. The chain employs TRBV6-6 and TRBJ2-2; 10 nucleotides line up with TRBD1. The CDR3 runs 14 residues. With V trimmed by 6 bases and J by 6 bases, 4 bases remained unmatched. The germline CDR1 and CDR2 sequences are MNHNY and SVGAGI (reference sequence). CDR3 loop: CASSRDRGPGELFF. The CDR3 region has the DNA TGTGCCAGCAGCAGGGACAGGGGTCCCGGGGAGCTGTTTTTT.

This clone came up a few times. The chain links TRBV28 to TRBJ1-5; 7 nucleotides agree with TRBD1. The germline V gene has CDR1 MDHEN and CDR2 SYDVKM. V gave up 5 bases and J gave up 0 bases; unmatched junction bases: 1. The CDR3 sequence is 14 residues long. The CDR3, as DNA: TGTGCCAGCAGTGCAGGGGGTAGCAATCAGCCCCAGCATTTT. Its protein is CASSAGGSNQPQHF.

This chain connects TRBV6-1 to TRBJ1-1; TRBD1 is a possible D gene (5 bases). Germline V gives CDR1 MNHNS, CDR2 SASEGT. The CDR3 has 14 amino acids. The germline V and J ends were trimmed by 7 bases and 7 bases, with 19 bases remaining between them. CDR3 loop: CASMQGTFIFEAFF. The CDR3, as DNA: TGTGCCAGCATGCAGGGCACTTTCATTTTTGAAGCTTTCTTT.

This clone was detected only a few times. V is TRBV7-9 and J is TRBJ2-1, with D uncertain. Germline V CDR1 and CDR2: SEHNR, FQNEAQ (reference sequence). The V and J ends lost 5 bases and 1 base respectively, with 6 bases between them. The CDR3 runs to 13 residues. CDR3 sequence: CASSHGSYNEQFF. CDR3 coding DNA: TGTGCCAGCAGCCACGGTTCCTACAATGAGCAGTTCTTC.

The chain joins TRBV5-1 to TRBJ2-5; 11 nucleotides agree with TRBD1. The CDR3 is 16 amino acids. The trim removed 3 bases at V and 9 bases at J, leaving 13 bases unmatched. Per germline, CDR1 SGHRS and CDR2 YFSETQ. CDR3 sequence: CASSSTPGQGGEPQYF. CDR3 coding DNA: TGCGCCAGCAGCTCAACCCCGGGACAGGGGGGTGAGCCCCAGTACTTC.

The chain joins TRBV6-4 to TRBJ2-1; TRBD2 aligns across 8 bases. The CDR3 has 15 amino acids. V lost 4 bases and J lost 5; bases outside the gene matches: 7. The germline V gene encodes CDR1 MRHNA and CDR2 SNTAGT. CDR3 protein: CASSGDRGGHNEQFF. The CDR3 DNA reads TGTGCCAGCAGTGGCGACCGGGGGGGCCACAATGAGCAGTTCTTC.

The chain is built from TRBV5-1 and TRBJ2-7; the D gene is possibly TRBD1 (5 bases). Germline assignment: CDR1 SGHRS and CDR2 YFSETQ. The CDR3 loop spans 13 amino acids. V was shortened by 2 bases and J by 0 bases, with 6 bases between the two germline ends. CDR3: CASSFDSSYEQYV. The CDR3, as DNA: TGCGCCAGCAGCTTCGACAGCTCCTACGAGCAGTACGTC.

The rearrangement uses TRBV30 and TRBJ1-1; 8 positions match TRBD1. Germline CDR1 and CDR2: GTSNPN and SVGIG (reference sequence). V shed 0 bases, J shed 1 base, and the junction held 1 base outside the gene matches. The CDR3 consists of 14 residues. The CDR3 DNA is TGTGCCTGGAGTGTCGGACAGGGGAACACTGAAGCTTTCTTT. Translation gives CAWSVGQGNTEAFF.

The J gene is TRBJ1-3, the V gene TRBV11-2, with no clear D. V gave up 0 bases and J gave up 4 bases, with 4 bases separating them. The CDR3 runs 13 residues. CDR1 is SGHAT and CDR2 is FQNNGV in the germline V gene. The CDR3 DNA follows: TGTGCCAGCAGCTTAGAACCCGGAAACACCATATATTTT. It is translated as CASSLEPGNTIYF.

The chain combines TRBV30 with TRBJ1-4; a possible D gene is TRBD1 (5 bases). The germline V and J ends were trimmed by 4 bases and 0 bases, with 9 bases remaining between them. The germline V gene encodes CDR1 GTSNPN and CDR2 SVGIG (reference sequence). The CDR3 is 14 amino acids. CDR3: CAWTRGPTNEKLFF. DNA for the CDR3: TGTGCCTGGACCCGGGGACCAACTAATGAAAAACTGTTTTTT.

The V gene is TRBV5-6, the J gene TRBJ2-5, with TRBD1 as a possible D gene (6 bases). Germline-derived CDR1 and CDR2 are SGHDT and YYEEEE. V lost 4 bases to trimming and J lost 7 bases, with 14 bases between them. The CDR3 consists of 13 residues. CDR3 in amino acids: CASSATRGGTQYF. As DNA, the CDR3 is TGTGCCAGCAGCGCGACCCGAGGGGGGACCCAGTACTTC.

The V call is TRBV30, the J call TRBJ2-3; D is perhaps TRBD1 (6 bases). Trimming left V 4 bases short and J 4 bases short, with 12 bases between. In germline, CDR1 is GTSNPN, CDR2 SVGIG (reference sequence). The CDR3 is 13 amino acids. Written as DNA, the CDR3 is TGTGCCTGGACAGGGGCGGTTGCAGATACGCAGTATTTT. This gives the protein CAWTGAVADTQYF.

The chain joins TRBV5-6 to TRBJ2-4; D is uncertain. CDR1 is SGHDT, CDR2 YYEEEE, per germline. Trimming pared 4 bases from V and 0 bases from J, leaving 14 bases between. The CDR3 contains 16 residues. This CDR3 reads CASSPKTVIAKNIQYF. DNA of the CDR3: TGTGCCAGCAGCCCAAAGACTGTAATAGCCAAAAACATTCAGTACTTC.

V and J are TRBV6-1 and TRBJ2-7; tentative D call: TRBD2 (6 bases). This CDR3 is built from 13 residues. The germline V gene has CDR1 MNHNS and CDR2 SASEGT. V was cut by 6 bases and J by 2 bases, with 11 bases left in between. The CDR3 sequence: CASRTRGTYEQYV. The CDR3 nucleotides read TGTGCCAGCAGGACGCGGGGAACCTACGAGCAGTACGTC.

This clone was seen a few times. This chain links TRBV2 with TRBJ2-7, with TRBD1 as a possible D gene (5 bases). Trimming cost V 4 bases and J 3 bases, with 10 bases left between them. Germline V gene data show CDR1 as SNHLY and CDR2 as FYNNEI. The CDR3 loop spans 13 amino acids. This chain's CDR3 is CASSVGQFYEQYV. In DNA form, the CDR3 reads TGTGCCAGCAGTGTGGGGCAGTTCTACGAGCAGTACGTC.

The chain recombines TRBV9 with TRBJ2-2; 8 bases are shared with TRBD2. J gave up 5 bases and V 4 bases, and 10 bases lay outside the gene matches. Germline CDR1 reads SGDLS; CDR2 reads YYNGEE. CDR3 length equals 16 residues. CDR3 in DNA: TGTGCCAGCAGCACCTCCAGCGGGAGAGCAACCGGGGAGCTGTTTTTT. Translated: CASSTSSGRATGELFF.

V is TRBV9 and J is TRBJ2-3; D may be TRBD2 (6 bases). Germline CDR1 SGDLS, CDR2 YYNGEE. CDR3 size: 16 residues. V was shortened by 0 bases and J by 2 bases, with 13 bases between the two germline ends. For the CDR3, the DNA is TGTGCCAGCAGCGTAGAGGCTAGCGCATCCACAGATACGCAGTATTTT. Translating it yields CASSVEASASTDTQYF.

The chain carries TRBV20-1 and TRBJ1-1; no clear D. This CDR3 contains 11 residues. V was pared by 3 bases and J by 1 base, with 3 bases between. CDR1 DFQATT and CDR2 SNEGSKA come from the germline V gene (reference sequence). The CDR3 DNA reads TGCAGTGCTAGCTGGAACACTGAAGCTTTCTTT. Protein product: CSASWNTEAFF.